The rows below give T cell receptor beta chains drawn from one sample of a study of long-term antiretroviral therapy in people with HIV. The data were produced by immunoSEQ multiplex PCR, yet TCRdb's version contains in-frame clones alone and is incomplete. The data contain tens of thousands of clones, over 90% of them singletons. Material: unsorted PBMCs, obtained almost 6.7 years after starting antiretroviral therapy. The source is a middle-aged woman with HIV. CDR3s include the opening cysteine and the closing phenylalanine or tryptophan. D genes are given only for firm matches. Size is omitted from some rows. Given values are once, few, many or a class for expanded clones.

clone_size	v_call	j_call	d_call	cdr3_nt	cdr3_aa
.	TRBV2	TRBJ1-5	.	TGTGCCAGCCATCAAGAGTCCGGCCATAATCAGCCCCAGCATTTT	CASHQESGHNQPQHF
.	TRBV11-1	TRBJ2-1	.	TGTGCCAGCAGCGCACCAGAATACAATGAGCAGTTCTTC	CASSAPEYNEQFF
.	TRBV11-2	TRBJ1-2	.	TGTGCCAGCAGCTTAGGACCGAGGAACTATGGCTACACCTTC	CASSLGPRNYGYTF
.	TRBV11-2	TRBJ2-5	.	TGTGCCAGCAGCCCGAGGGGGGAGACCCAGTACTTC	CASSPRGETQYF
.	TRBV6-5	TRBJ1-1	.	TGTGCCAGCAGTTACGGGGGTAGCATTGGCGGGGCTTTCTTT	CASSYGGSIGGAFF
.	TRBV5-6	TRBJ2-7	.	TGTGCCAGCAGCTTGGTCCAGTCCTACGAGCAGTACTTC	CASSLVQSYEQYF
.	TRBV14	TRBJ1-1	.	TGTGCCAGCAGCCAAGAAAGGCTGAGCAGGAAGGAAGCTTTCTTT	CASSQERLSRKEAFF
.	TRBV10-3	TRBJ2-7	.	TGTGCCATCAGGGACAGCTCCTACGAGCAGTACTTC	CAIRDSSYEQYF
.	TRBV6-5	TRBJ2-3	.	TGTGCCAGCAGTTATTCCCTGGGGACGGATACGCAGTATTTT	CASSYSLGTDTQYF
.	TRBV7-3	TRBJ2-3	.	TGTGCCAGCAGCTTAAGGGTCCCTGGGCCAGGGACGTTTAGCACAGATACGCAGTATTTT	CASSLRVPGPGTFSTDTQYF
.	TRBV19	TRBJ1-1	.	TGTGCCAGTAGTAACAGGGAACTGAACACTGAAGCTTTCTTT	CASSNRELNTEAFF
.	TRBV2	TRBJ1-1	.	TGTGCCAGCTTTAGAGCAGACATGAACACTGAAGCTTTCTTT	CASFRADMNTEAFF
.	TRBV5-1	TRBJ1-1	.	TGCGCCAGCAGCCCGCAGGGGCTTGGGGAGAACACTGAAGCTTTCTTT	CASSPQGLGENTEAFF
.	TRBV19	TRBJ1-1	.	TGTGCCAGTTGCGCAGAGATGAACACTGAAGCTTTCTTT	CASCAEMNTEAFF
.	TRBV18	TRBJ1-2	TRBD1	TGTGCCAGCTCACCTACCGGGACAGGGGGCCGAGGCTACACCTTC	CASSPTGTGGRGYTF
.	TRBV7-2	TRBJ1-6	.	TGTGCCAGCAGCTTGCCCCCGGGGCCCCTCCACTTT	CASSLPPGPLHF
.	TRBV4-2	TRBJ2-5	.	TGTGCCAGCAGCCAAGATCGGGGAGAGACCCAGTACTTC	CASSQDRGETQYF
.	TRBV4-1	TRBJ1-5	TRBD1	TGCGCCAGCAGCCAAGAGACAGGGAATCAGCCCCAGCATTTT	CASSQETGNQPQHF
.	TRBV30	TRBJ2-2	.	TGTGCCTGGAGTGGTAGCCCAACCGGGGAGCTGTTTTTT	CAWSGSPTGELFF
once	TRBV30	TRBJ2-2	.	TGTGCCTGGGCCCGGGGGGCGTTGACCGGGGAGCTGTTTTTT	CAWARGALTGELFF
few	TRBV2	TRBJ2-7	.	TGTGCCAGCAGTGAAGGGATCCCGTCGGGGGAGCAGTACTTC	CASSEGIPSGEQYF
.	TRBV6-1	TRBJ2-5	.	TGTGCCAGCAGTGGGTATGGGACCCAAGCGCCAGGGACCCAGTACTTC	CASSGYGTQAPGTQYF
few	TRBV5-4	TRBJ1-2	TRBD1	TGTGCCAGCAGCCAGACAGGGTTAGGCTACACCTTC	CASSQTGLGYTF
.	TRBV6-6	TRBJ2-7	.	TGTGCCAGCAACGGGGACCACTACGAGCAGTACTTC	CASNGDHYEQYF
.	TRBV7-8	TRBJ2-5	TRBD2	TGTGCCAGCAGCTTAAGCGGGATTGGGATCCGGGAGACCCAGTACTTC	CASSLSGIGIRETQYF
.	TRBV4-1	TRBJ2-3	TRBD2	TGCGCCAGCAGCCGGACTAGCGGGGACACAGATACGCAGTATTTT	CASSRTSGDTDTQYF
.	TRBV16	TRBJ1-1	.	TGTGCCAGCAGCCAAACCACCAACACTGAAGCTTTCTTT	CASSQTTNTEAFF
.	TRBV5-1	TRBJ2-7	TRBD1	TGCGCCAGCAGCTTTTCCGGGACAGGGGTCTTGGAGCAGTACTTC	CASSFSGTGVLEQYF
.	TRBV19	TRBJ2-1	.	TGTGCCAGTAGTATCCTTGGTAACTCCTACAATGAGCAGTTCTTC	CASSILGNSYNEQFF
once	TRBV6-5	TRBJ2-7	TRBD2	TGTGCCACCCAAAAGGGAGGGGCGAACCTCTACGAGCAGTACTTC	CATQKGGANLYEQYF